The 10 T cell receptor beta chains presented below share a single source sample, sequenced in a study of T cell responses to AZD1222 COVID-19 vaccine. Profiled with immunoSEQ multiplex PCR; TCRdb holds only in-frame clones, not every one. Of about 150,000 clones listed, 82% are singletons. Sequenced here: peripheral blood, sampled on day 0 of MenACWY control vaccination. All receptors come from an adult in good health.

J is TRBJ2-5 and V is TRBV7-8, with 7 bases aligning to TRBD1. CDR1 is SGHVS and CDR2 is FQNEAQ in the germline V gene. Germline trimming cut 3 bases from V and 4 bases from J; bases unmatched to any gene: 8. This CDR3 is 15 amino acids long. CDR3 in DNA: TGTGCCAGCAGCTTCACTTCGGACAGGAGAGAGACCCAGTACTTC. Translating gives CASSFTSDRRETQYF. The full variable domain, in which reference TRBV7-8 and TRBJ2-5 provide the parts outside the CDR3, is GAGVSQSPRYKVAKRGQDVALRCDPISGHVSLFWYQQALGQGPEFLTYFQNEAQLDKSGLPSDRFFAERPEGSVSTLKIQRTQQEDSAVYLCASSFTSDRRETQYFGPGTRLLVL.

This sequence joins TRBV29-1 and TRBJ1-2; the match to TRBD1 covers 8 bases. V was pared by 1 base and J by 5 bases, with 3 bases of the junction left unmatched. The germline CDR1 and CDR2 sequences are SQVTM and ANQGSEA. The CDR3 has 13 residues. In DNA, the CDR3 is TGCAGCGTTGAAGGAGGACAGGGTTATGGCTACACCTTC. Protein product: CSVEGGQGYGYTF.

The rearrangement uses TRBV4-1 and TRBJ2-4; 9 positions agree with TRBD1. The CDR3 is made up of 17 amino acids. Germline V gene lookup returns CDR1 MGHRA and CDR2 YSYEKL. The trim removed 3 bases at V and 8 bases at J, leaving 14 bases unmatched. This chain's CDR3 is CASSQDPPGTGTDIQYF. The CDR3 DNA sequence: TGCGCCAGCAGCCAGGACCCCCCCGGGACAGGGACGGACATTCAGTACTTC.

This clone is a singleton in its sample. The chain recombines TRBV29-1 with TRBJ1-1; no reliable D call. Germline V gives CDR1 SQVTM, CDR2 ANQGSEA. The CDR3 length is 13 residues. V was clipped by 7 bases and J by 2 bases, with 14 bases between them. This CDR3 reads CSATYRVNTEAFF. The CDR3 bases are TGCAGCGCCACATATCGGGTTAACACTGAAGCTTTCTTT.

This clone was seen only a few times. The genes are TRBV14 and TRBJ2-2, with no clear D. Germline-derived CDR1 and CDR2 are SGHDN and FVKESK. The CDR3 runs to 13 residues. The V gene lost 1 base and the J gene lost 6 bases, with 6 bases spanning the gap. The CDR3 bases are TGTGCCAGCAGCCAAGTGCGTTCCGGGGAGCTGTTTTTT. It translates to CASSQVRSGELFF.

This clone is a singleton in its sample. The chain couples TRBV5-1 to TRBJ2-3; perhaps TRBD2 as D (7 bases). Trimming took off 3 bases at V and 4 bases at J, with 18 bases between the two ends. This CDR3 has 16 residues. CDR1 is SGHRS and CDR2 is YFSETQ in the germline V gene. CDR3 nucleotide sequence: TGCGCCAGCAGCTCCTCTAAGGACAGCGGGGCAGATACGCAGTATTTT. This sequence encodes CASSSSKDSGADTQYF.

This chain uses TRBV27 with TRBJ1-6, with D unresolved. V lost 3 bases and J lost 9, with 9 bases in between. This CDR3 comprises 13 residues. Per the germline V gene, CDR1 is MNHEY and CDR2 is SMNVEV (reference sequence). As DNA, the CDR3 is TGTGCCAGCAGTTTGGCGGGCATTTCACCCCTCCACTTT. Residues: CASSLAGISPLHF.

This chain links TRBV7-8 with TRBJ1-3, with D possibly being TRBD1 (5 bases). The CDR3 length is 14 residues. V gave up 3 bases and J gave up 0 bases, with 6 bases separating them. Germline V gene sequence: CDR1 SGHVS, CDR2 FQNEAQ. This CDR3 reads CASSLGVSGNTIYF. The CDR3 nucleotides are TGTGCCAGCAGCTTGGGGGTCTCTGGAAACACCATATATTTT.

The sample holds one count of this clone. This sequence joins TRBV19 and TRBJ1-2; D is uncertain. With 3 bases removed from V and 5 bases from J, the gap between germline ends came to 16 bases. Germline lookup yields CDR1 LNHDA and CDR2 SQIVND (reference sequence). This CDR3 is 15 amino acids long. The CDR3 region is CASSIEDHPTYGYTF. The CDR3 DNA reads TGTGCCAGTAGTATTGAAGACCATCCAACATATGGCTACACCTTC. Using reference TRBV19 and TRBJ1-2 for the parts outside the CDR3, the full variable domain is DGGITQSPKYLFRKEGQNVTLSCEQNLNHDAMYWYRQDPGQGLRLIYYSQIVNDFQKGDIAEGYSVSREKKESFPLTVTSAQKNPTAFYLCASSIEDHPTYGYTFGSGTRLTVV.

V usage is TRBV7-2 and J usage is TRBJ1-1; the D is unclear. Germline V gives CDR1 SGHTA, CDR2 FQGNSA. Deletions cut 1 base from V and 3 bases from J, with 12 bases between. This CDR3 contains 15 residues. As DNA, the CDR3 is TGTGCCAGCAGCTTAGGATCATGGGCTTACACTGAAGCTTTCTTT. The encoded protein is CASSLGSWAYTEAFF.